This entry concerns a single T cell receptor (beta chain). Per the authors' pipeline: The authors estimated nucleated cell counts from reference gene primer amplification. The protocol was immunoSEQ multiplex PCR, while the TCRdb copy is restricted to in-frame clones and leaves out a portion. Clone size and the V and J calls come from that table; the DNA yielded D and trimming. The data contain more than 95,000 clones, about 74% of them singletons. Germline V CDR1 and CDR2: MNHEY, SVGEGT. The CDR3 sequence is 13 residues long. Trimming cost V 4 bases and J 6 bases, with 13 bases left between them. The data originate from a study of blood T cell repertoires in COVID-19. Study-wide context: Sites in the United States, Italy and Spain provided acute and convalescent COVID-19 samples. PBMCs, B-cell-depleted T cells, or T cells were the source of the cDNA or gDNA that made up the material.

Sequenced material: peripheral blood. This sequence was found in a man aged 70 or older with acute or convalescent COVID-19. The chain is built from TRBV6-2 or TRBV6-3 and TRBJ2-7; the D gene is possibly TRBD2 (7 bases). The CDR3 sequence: CASSSTGRVEQYF. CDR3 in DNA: TGTGCCAGCAGTTCTACAGGGAGGGTCGAGCAGTACTTC.